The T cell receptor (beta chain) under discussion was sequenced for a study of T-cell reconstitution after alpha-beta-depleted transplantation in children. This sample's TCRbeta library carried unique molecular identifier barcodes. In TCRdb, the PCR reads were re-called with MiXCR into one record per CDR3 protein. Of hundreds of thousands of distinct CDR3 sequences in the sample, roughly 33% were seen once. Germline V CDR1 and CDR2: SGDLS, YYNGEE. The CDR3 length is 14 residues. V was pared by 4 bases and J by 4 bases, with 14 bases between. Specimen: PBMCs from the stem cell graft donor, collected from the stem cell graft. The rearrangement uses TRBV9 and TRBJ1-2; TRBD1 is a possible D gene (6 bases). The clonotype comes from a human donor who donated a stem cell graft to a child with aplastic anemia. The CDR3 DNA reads TGTGCCAGCAGCAGAGAGGGGGTGACCTATGGCTACACCTTC. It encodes CASSREGVTYGYTF.